One and the same sample provided the 16 T cell receptor beta chains below, sequenced in a study of T-cell memory formation after mild COVID-19. TCRdb re-analysed the 5' RACE reads in MiXCR, keeping a single row per CDR3 protein. The profile shows roughly 100,000 distinct CDR3 sequences, more than 13% of them singletons. Sample: PBMCs or a T cell subset sorted from them (not recorded which). These receptors all stem from a man aged 18 to 29 who had mild COVID-19 (a few samples of this study predate the infection). Cell type and time point are not known.

This clonotype came up a few times. This chain joins TRBV5-1 and TRBJ1-3; D is undetermined. Trimming stripped 0 bases from V and 0 bases from J, with 7 bases between. CDR3 length: 15 residues. Germline CDR1 and CDR2: SGHRS and YFSETQ. Written as DNA, the CDR3 is TGCGCCAGCAGCTTGGCCGGAACCTCTGGAAACACCATATATTTT. It encodes CASSLAGTSGNTIYF.

This clonotype was detected a few times. V gene TRBV7-9 combines with J gene TRBJ2-7; D is ambiguous. The germline V gene has CDR1 SEHNR and CDR2 FQNEAQ (reference sequence). Trimming stripped 7 bases from V and 3 bases from J, with 10 bases between. This CDR3 region has 12 residues. The CDR3 loop reads CASTDDGYEQYF. As DNA, the CDR3 is TGTGCCAGCACCGACGATGGCTACGAGCAGTACTTC.

Turning to this clonotype: A clone one base away is much larger, so this may be a read error. This chain connects TRBV12-3 or TRBV12-4 to TRBJ2-5; D gene ambiguous. The CDR3 has 13 residues. The V and J ends lost 6 bases and 2 bases respectively, with 10 bases between them. The CDR3 bases are TGTGCCAGCAGATCCACCGGGCAAGAGACCCAGTACTTC. This encodes CASRSTGQETQYF.

By proportion, this clonotype is large. V and J are TRBV7-2 and TRBJ2-3; 12 bases are shared with TRBD2. The germline V gene encodes CDR1 SGHTA and CDR2 FQGNSA. The CDR3 extends over 17 amino acids. The J segment lost 1 base and the V segment lost 1 base, leaving 3 bases of the junction unmatched. CDR3 sequence reads: CASSLVASGGGTDTQYF. CDR3 in DNA: TGTGCCAGCAGCTTAGTAGCTAGCGGGGGGGGCACAGATACGCAGTATTTT.

This clonotype was counted ten times or more. CDR3 sequence: CASSQEVRGDEQYF. The CDR3, as DNA: TGCGCCAGCAGCCAAGAGGTCAGGGGGGACGAGCAGTACTTC. This chain links TRBV4-1 with TRBJ2-7, with D tentatively TRBD1 (7 bases). Trimming took off 0 bases at V and 5 bases at J, with 11 bases between the two ends. The CDR3 covers 14 residues. Germline CDR1 and CDR2: MGHRA and YSYEKL.

J is TRBJ2-5 and V is TRBV12-3 or TRBV12-4; 8 nucleotides agree with TRBD2. This CDR3 is built from 14 residues. Losses at the gene ends were 6 bases for V and 4 bases for J; bases not matched to a gene: 7. The CDR3 is CASSPRAGGETQYF. The CDR3 DNA is TGTGCCAGCAGCCCGCGGGCGGGAGGAGAGACCCAGTACTTC.

This sequence joins TRBV5-1 and TRBJ2-3, with D maybe TRBD2 (6 bases). The CDR3 consists of 13 residues. In germline, CDR1 is SGHRS, CDR2 YFSETQ. Trimming removed 6 bases at V and 6 bases at J, with 14 bases between. For the CDR3, the DNA is TGCGCCAGCAATCCCGGGAGAGGGGATACGCAGTATTTT. This codes for CASNPGRGDTQYF.

At least ten counts were recorded for this clonotype. V and J are TRBV5-1 and TRBJ2-1; TRBD2 matches 10 bases. Germline values: CDR1 SGHRS, CDR2 YFSETQ. This CDR3 is built from 14 residues. J was trimmed by 4 bases and V by 4 bases; bases with no gene match: 2. In nucleotides, the CDR3 is TGCGCCAGCAGCCGGACTAGCGGTTACAATGAGCAGTTCTTC. Amino acids: CASSRTSGYNEQFF.

This clonotype showed up just a few times. The chain employs TRBV14 and TRBJ2-3; 10 nucleotides agree with TRBD2. This CDR3 has 17 residues. The V segment lost 3 bases and the J segment 0 bases; nucleotides outside the gene matches: 6. CDR1 is SGHDN and CDR2 is FVKESK in the germline V gene. CDR3 residues: CASSHLAAGGSTDTQYF. The CDR3 DNA reads as TGTGCCAGCAGCCATCTGGCAGCGGGGGGGAGCACAGATACGCAGTATTTT.

This clonotype was observed a handful of times. The V call is TRBV6-2 or TRBV6-3, the J call TRBJ1-1; tentatively, D is TRBD1 (6 bases). Trimming stripped 8 bases from V and 1 base from J, with 17 bases between. CDR1 and CDR2 (germline): MNHEY, SVGEGT. The CDR3 covers 15 residues. In DNA, the CDR3 is TGTGCCAGCCGGTTATGGTGGGGGCCGAACACTGAAGCTTTCTTT. This encodes CASRLWWGPNTEAFF.

J is TRBJ1-1 and V is TRBV7-9, with 10 bases fitting TRBD1. V shed 5 bases, J shed 5 bases, and the junction held 14 bases outside the gene matches. The CDR3 contains 17 residues. Germline V gene lookup returns CDR1 SEHNR and CDR2 FQNEAQ (reference sequence). CDR3 in DNA: TGTGCCAGCAGCCAGAGACAGGGGGCAGGAGTGGGGACTGAAGCTTTCTTT. Translated: CASSQRQGAGVGTEAFF.

This clonotype was counted only a few times. This rearrangement joins TRBV4-3 to TRBJ2-7; a weak D match, TRBD1 (6 bases). Trimming took off 1 base at V and 4 bases at J, with 11 bases between the two ends. This CDR3 has 14 residues. Germline assignment: CDR1 LGHNA and CDR2 YSLEER. CDR3 sequence reads: CASSQATGRYEQYF. In DNA, the CDR3 is TGCGCCAGCAGCCAAGCGACAGGAAGATACGAGCAGTACTTC.

J is TRBJ1-1 and V is TRBV6-1; no clear D. Trimming removed 9 bases from V and 3 bases from J, with 11 bases in between. Germline V CDR1 and CDR2: MNHNS, SASEGT. This CDR3 contains 12 residues. The CDR3 DNA reads TGTGCCAGTTCAGGTTTTCACACTGAAGCTTTCTTT. This translates into CASSGFHTEAFF.

The chain employs TRBV4-3 and TRBJ2-2, with D perhaps matching TRBD1 or TRBD2 (5 bases each). CDR3 length equals 14 residues. Trimming pared 3 bases from V and 5 bases from J, leaving 10 bases between. CDR1 LGHNA and CDR2 YSLEER come from the germline V gene. CDR3 sequence (DNA): TGCGCCAGCAGCCAGGGACGGACGACCGGGGAGCTGTTTTTT. This gives the protein CASSQGRTTGELFF.

The sample holds a few counts of this clonotype. This chain joins TRBV2 and TRBJ2-4; 10 bases line up with TRBD1. V lost 5 bases, J lost 6 bases, and 1 base stayed unmatched. The CDR3 totals 13 residues. From germline, CDR1 is SNHLY and CDR2 FYNNEI. CDR3 sequence (DNA): TGTGCCAGCAGTAGACAGGGGGCAAACATTCAGTACTTC. It specifies CASSRQGANIQYF.

The genes are TRBV6-2 or TRBV6-3 and TRBJ2-7; 8 bases align to TRBD2. Germline CDR1 and CDR2: MNHEY and SVGEGT. The CDR3 extends over 16 amino acids. Losses at the gene ends were 5 bases for V and 2 bases for J; bases not matched to a gene: 11. CDR3 sequence (DNA): TGTGCCAGCAGTACTCCGGCGGGGGGCCGAGCCTACGAGCAGTACTTC. Translating it yields CASSTPAGGRAYEQYF.